The entry that follows covers one T cell receptor (beta chain) sequence. The germline CDR1 and CDR2 sequences are MGHRA and YSYEKL. V shed 1 base and J 4 bases; nucleotides not matched to a gene: 8. CDR3 length: 16 residues. This entry comes from a study of blood T cell repertoires in COVID-19. The method was immunoSEQ multiplex PCR; TCRdb's version includes in-frame clones alone and lacks a portion of them. Of hundreds of thousands of clones in the sample, roughly 89% are singletons; the top ten hold about 5.5%. Two consecutive negative NP/OP PCR tests, clearance, or resolved symptoms defined Cohort 3 recovery.

V and J are TRBV4-1 and TRBJ2-7, with TRBD1 matching over 9 bases. This receptor was obtained from a woman aged 40-49 years who had recovered from COVID-19. Sequenced input: PBMCs or T cells enriched from blood (not recorded which). The CDR3 reads CASSQAGTGRLYEQYF. CDR3 in DNA: TGCGCCAGCAGCCAAGCCGGGACAGGGCGTTTATACGAGCAGTACTTC.